One T cell receptor (beta chain) is described in this entry. The sample belongs to a study of blood T cell repertoires in COVID-19. Turning to the study itself: Sample material is recorded as cDNA or gDNA derived from T cells, B-cell-depleted T cells, or PBMCs.

Enrolled during active infection, Seattle patients were then followed longitudinally. Original handling: Nucleated cell counts were estimated from reference gene primer amplification. Clones were sequenced by immunoSEQ multiplex PCR, and TCRdb holds only the in-frame ones, with some missing. The D gene and trimming were derived from the DNA, and the V and J assignments and clone size from that table. The sample holds 150,000 to 250,000 clones, less than 95% seen once. Trimming removed 1 base from V and 9 bases from J, with 7 bases in between. The CDR3 runs 12 residues. CDR1 and CDR2 (germline): LNHDA, SQIVND (reference sequence).

This receptor was taken from a man younger than 40 with COVID-19, enrolled during active disease. Sequencing used peripheral blood. This chain joins TRBV19 and TRBJ1-5; D not certain. In nucleotides, the CDR3 is TGTGCCAGTAGTATAGGTTATCCGCCCCAGCATTTT. Translation gives CASSIGYPPQHF.